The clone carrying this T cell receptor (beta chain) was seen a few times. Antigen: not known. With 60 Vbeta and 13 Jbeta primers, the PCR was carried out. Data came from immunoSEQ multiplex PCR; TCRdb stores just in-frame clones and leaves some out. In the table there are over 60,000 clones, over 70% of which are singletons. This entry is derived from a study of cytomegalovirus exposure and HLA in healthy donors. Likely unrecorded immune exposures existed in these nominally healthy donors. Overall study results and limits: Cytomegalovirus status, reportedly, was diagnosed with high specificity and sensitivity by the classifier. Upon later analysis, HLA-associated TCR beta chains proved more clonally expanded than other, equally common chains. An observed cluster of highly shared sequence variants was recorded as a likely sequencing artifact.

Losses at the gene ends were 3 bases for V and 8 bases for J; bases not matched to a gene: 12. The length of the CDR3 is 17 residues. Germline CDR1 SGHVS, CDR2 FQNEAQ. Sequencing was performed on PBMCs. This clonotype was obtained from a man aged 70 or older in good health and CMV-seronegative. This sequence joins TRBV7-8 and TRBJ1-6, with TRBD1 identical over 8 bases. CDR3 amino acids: CASSFMGSGGADSPLHF. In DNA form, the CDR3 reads TGTGCCAGCAGCTTTATGGGGTCAGGGGGCGCAGATTCACCCCTCCACTTT.